This T cell receptor (beta chain) was sequenced in a study of cytomegalovirus exposure and HLA in healthy donors. As regards this clone: Its cognate antigen is unknown.

Donors were drawn from the 120-subject validation cohort, separate from the approximately 700-subject first cohort. Repertoires were generated with immunoSEQ multiplex PCR, while TCRdb's copy carries only in-frame clones and drops some. This table has 220,000 or so clones, around 90% appearing once. Germline CDR1 and CDR2: MGHRA and YSYEKL. The CDR3 totals 15 residues. The trim removed 4 bases at V and 6 bases at J, leaving 9 bases unmatched. Study outcomes and limitations: The investigators catalogued 150 or so TCR beta chains as cytomegalovirus-associated. In vitro data verified a few CMV-associated chains as specific for CMV antigens. For cytomegalovirus status, the classifier reportedly gave diagnoses with high specificity and sensitivity.

The chain has TRBV4-1 and TRBJ2-1, with 7 bases matching TRBD2. The sample taken for sequencing was PBMCs. This sequence originates from a young woman in good health and CMV-seropositive. CDR3 sequence (DNA): TGCGCCAGCAGCCCCGAGGCGGGAGTCTTCAATGAGCAGTTCTTC. It translates to CASSPEAGVFNEQFF.